The rows below give T cell receptor beta chains drawn from one sample of a study of Graves' ophthalmopathy and Graves' hyperthyroidism. TCRdb reprocessed the multiplex PCR reads with MiXCR, giving one entry per CDR3 protein. The repertoire holds roughly 350,000 distinct CDR3 sequences, with approximately 17% as singletons. The sequencing input was peripheral blood. Receptors originate from an adult woman with stable Graves' hyperthyroidism. The CDR3 runs from the conserved cysteine through the conserved F or W. A D gene is named only where the DNA matches it firmly. Part of the rows lack a size; the others show once, few, many or a class for expanded clones.

v_call	clone_size	d_call	j_call	cdr3_aa	cdr3_nt
TRBV6-1	NA	TRBD2	TRBJ2-5	CASSALGGGGTAQYF	TGTGCCAGCAGCGCCCTCGGGGGCGGGGGGACGGCCCAGTACTTC
TRBV28	NA	TRBD2	TRBJ2-7	CASSPGLAGSRSYEQYF	TGTGCCAGCAGCCCGGGACTAGCGGGATCTCGCTCCTACGAGCAGTACTTC
TRBV4-1	many	TRBD1	TRBJ1-5	CASSQGITGDQPQHF	TGCGCCAGCAGCCAAGGAATAACAGGGGATCAGCCCCAGCATTTT
TRBV20-1	many	NA	TRBJ2-7	CSADRDAPIYEQYF	TGCAGTGCAGACCGGGACGCACCCATCTACGAGCAGTACTTC
TRBV7-2	few	NA	TRBJ2-2	CASSIYSNTGELFF	TGTGCCAGCAGCATTTACTCCAACACCGGGGAGCTGTTTTTT
TRBV5-5	many	NA	TRBJ2-7	CASSVTGPYEQYF	TGTGCCAGCAGCGTGACAGGACCCTACGAGCAGTACTTC
TRBV19	many	TRBD1	TRBJ2-2	CASSTTGYTGELFF	TGTGCCAGTAGTACGACAGGGTACACCGGGGAGCTGTTTTTT
TRBV12-3/TRBV12-4	many	NA	TRBJ2-7	CASSFTGSSPYEQYF	TGTGCCAGCAGTTTTACCGGGTCATCTCCCTACGAGCAGTACTTC
TRBV20-1	many	TRBD2	TRBJ2-7	CSARGLDGFYEQYF	TGCAGTGCTAGGGGACTAGATGGGTTTTACGAGCAGTACTTC
TRBV6-2/TRBV6-3	many	TRBD1	TRBJ1-1	CASSSLPDRGTEAFF	TGTGCCAGCAGTTCTCTCCCCGACAGGGGCACTGAAGCTTTCTTT
TRBV12-3/TRBV12-4	many	TRBD1	TRBJ1-2	CASSQTGTGGGYTF	TGTGCCAGCAGCCAAACCGGGACAGGCGGTGGCTACACCTTC
TRBV30	few	NA	TRBJ1-1	CAWSSLDPTEAFF	TGTGCCTGGAGCAGCCTAGACCCGACTGAAGCTTTCTTT
TRBV2	many	NA	TRBJ1-1	CASSVWGWWDTEAFF	TGTGCCAGCAGTGTCTGGGGGTGGTGGGACACTGAAGCTTTCTTT
TRBV10-3	many	TRBD1	TRBJ1-1	CAISRQGAAEAFF	TGTGCCATCAGCAGACAGGGGGCCGCTGAAGCTTTCTTT
TRBV5-6	many	TRBD2	TRBJ2-5	CASSLGGNPQETQYF	TGTGCCAGCAGCCTGGGAGGGAACCCCCAAGAGACCCAGTACTTC
TRBV28	many	TRBD1	TRBJ1-6	CASSFKDLRGRKSYNSPLHF	TGTGCCAGCAGCTTTAAGGACCTCAGGGGGCGGAAATCCTATAATTCACCCCTCCACTTT
TRBV10-1	many	TRBD1	TRBJ2-7	CASRGTGNHEQYF	TGCGCCAGCAGAGGGACAGGGAACCACGAGCAGTACTTC
TRBV28	many	TRBD1	TRBJ1-6	CASSLDRANSPLHF	TGTGCCAGCAGTTTAGACAGGGCTAATTCACCCCTCCACTTT
TRBV14	many	NA	TRBJ2-5	CASSQVPETQYF	TGTGCCAGCAGCCAAGTACCAGAGACCCAGTACTTC
TRBV6-1	NA	NA	TRBJ1-1	CASSTRTDGNTEAFF	TGTGCCAGCAGTACCCGGACTGACGGGAACACTGAAGCTTTCTTT
TRBV7-8	many	TRBD2	TRBJ2-5	CASSLLAGVVETQYF	TGTGCCAGCAGCTTGCTAGCGGGAGTTGTAGAGACCCAGTACTTC
TRBV6-5	many	TRBD1	TRBJ1-2	CASSYSDRGGYGYTF	TGTGCCAGCAGTTACAGTGACAGGGGAGGGTATGGCTACACCTTC
TRBV20-1	many	TRBD1	TRBJ1-1	CSARTAGGLNTEAFF	TGCAGTGCTAGAACGGCAGGGGGCTTGAACACTGAAGCTTTCTTT
TRBV12-3/TRBV12-4	NA	NA	TRBJ2-4	CASSIIAKNIKYF	TGTGCCAGCAGTATCATAGCCAAAAACATTAAGTACTTC
TRBV12-3/TRBV12-4	NA	NA	TRBJ1-1	CASSLAGGRGTEAFF	TGTGCCAGCAGTTTAGCCGGGGGGCGCGGCACTGAAGCTTTCTTT
TRBV6-5	many	TRBD1	TRBJ1-2	CASSHEGQGDYGYTF	TGTGCCAGCAGTCACGAGGGACAGGGGGACTATGGCTACACCTTC
TRBV6-2/TRBV6-3	many	NA	TRBJ1-1	CASSSHTKGNTEAFF	TGTGCCAGCAGTTCCCACACCAAGGGGAACACTGAAGCTTTCTTT
TRBV20-1	few	NA	TRBJ1-1	CSATTAGVAEAFF	TGCAGCGCTACCACCGCAGGGGTGGCTGAAGCTTTCTTT
TRBV30	many	TRBD1	TRBJ1-3	CAWETGTGGSGNTIYF	TGTGCCTGGGAAACCGGGACAGGGGGATCTGGAAACACCATATATTTT
TRBV20-1	many	TRBD2	TRBJ2-7	CSALFASGSYEQYF	TGCAGTGCCCTGTTCGCTAGCGGGAGCTACGAGCAGTACTTC
TRBV6-2/TRBV6-3	many	NA	TRBJ2-7	CASSYFGLAWYEQYF	TGTGCCAGCAGTTACTTCGGCCTAGCTTGGTACGAGCAGTACTTC
TRBV7-2	many	TRBD2	TRBJ2-2	CASSLGTSGNTGELFF	TGTGCCAGCAGCTTAGGGACTAGCGGGAACACCGGGGAGCTGTTTTTT
TRBV12-3/TRBV12-4	many	NA	TRBJ1-5	CASSPNKGGGQPQHF	TGTGCCAGCAGCCCGAACAAGGGAGGCGGTCAGCCCCAGCATTTT
TRBV20-1	many	TRBD1	TRBJ1-5	CSAPTDREVEYSNQPQHF	TGCAGTGCCCCGACTGACAGGGAGGTGGAATATAGCAATCAGCCCCAGCATTTT
TRBV12-3/TRBV12-4	NA	TRBD2	TRBJ2-7	CASSPSGGAFYEQYF	TGTGCCAGCAGTCCCAGCGGGGGGGCCTTCTACGAGCAGTACTTC
TRBV28	many	TRBD1	TRBJ1-5	CASSLFFRDRSNQPQHF	TGTGCCAGCAGTTTATTCTTCAGGGACAGGTCCAATCAGCCCCAGCATTTT
TRBV27	NA	NA	TRBJ1-5	CASSPMEGGGRQPQHF	TGTGCCAGCAGTCCCATGGAGGGGGGAGGTAGGCAGCCCCAGCATTTT
TRBV6-5	many	NA	TRBJ1-1	CASSPTSTTEAFF	TGTGCCAGCAGCCCCACTTCTACCACTGAAGCTTTCTTT
TRBV12-3/TRBV12-4	many	TRBD1	TRBJ2-5	CASSLHGQGEYQETQYF	TGTGCCAGCAGTTTACATGGACAGGGGGAGTACCAAGAGACCCAGTACTTC
TRBV28	many	NA	TRBJ1-5	CASSPWTRTERQPQHF	TGTGCCAGCAGTCCTTGGACAAGAACGGAAAGACAGCCCCAGCATTTT
TRBV30	many	NA	TRBJ1-1	CAWSVLGLEDTEAFF	TGTGCCTGGAGTGTACTCGGTCTTGAGGACACTGAAGCTTTCTTT
TRBV29-1	NA	TRBD1	TRBJ1-2	CSVTGGTYGYTF	TGCAGCGTAACAGGGGGCACCTATGGCTACACCTTC
TRBV12-3/TRBV12-4	NA	TRBD1	TRBJ2-7	CASSDRGSTEQYF	TGTGCCAGCAGTGACAGGGGGTCTACCGAGCAGTACTTC
TRBV7-2	many	TRBD2	TRBJ2-5	CASSLGVAGRKETQYF	TGTGCCAGCAGCTTAGGGGTAGCGGGAAGGAAAGAGACCCAGTACTTC
TRBV12-3/TRBV12-4	NA	TRBD2	TRBJ2-5	CASSPSLAGGGKTQYF	TGTGCCAGCAGTCCCTCCCTAGCGGGGGGCGGGAAGACCCAGTACTTC